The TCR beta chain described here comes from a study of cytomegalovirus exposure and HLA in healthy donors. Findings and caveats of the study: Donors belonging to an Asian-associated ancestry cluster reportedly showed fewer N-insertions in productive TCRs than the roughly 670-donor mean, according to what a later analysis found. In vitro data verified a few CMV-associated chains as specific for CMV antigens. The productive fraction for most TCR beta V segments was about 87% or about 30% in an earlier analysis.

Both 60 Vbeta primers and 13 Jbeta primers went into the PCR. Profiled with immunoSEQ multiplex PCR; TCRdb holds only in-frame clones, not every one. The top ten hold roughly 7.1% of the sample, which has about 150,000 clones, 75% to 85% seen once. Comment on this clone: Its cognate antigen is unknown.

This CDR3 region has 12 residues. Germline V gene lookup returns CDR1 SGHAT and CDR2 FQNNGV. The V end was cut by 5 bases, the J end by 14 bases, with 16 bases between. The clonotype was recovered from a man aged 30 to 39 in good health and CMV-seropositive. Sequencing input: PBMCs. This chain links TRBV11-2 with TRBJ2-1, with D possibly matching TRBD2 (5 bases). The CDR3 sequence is CASSQTGSPEFF. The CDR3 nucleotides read TGTGCCAGCAGCCAGACGGGGAGTCCCGAGTTCTTC.